The 32 T cell receptor beta chains below all came from one sample that was sequenced in a study of CD8+ T cells in alopecia areata. After isolation, RNA underwent reverse transcription to generate cDNA as the sequencing template. Sequencing used immunoSEQ multiplex PCR; TCRdb keeps in-frame clones, though not all of them. The profile shows 93,000 or so clones, approximately 60% of them singletons. The sequencing sample was made of CD4+ T cells sorted from blood. The receptor source for this set is a human donor in good health.

The chain has TRBV29-1 and TRBJ1-1; TRBD1 matches 9 bases. There are 13 residues in the CDR3. The germline gives CDR1 SQVTM, CDR2 ANQGSEA. V shed 6 bases and J 4 bases; nucleotides not matched to a gene: 6. CDR3 coding DNA: TGCAGCGTATGGGGACAGGGCTTCACTGAAGCTTTCTTT. Translation: CSVWGQGFTEAFF.

CDR3 region: CASSARQGDEKLFF. Written as DNA, the CDR3 is TGTGCCAGCAGCGCACGACAGGGGGATGAAAAACTGTTTTTT. The chain uses TRBV5-4 and TRBJ1-4, with TRBD1 matching 9 bases. CDR1 and CDR2 (germline): SGHNT, YYREEE (reference sequence). Trimming cost V 4 bases and J 6 bases; bases outside gene matches: 4. The CDR3 has 14 amino acids.

The chain joins TRBV7-2 to TRBJ2-5, with D perhaps being TRBD1 or TRBD2 (5 bases each). This CDR3 comprises 11 residues. Trimming left V 2 bases short and J 13 bases short, with 11 bases between. The germline V gene has CDR1 SGHTA and CDR2 FQGNSA. The CDR3 coding sequence is TGTGCCAGCAGCTTATGGGGGAACACGTACTTC. Protein sequence: CASSLWGNTYF.

This clone was observed a few times. The chain is built from TRBV9 and TRBJ2-1; TRBD1 matches at 10 bases. Germline CDR1 reads SGDLS; CDR2 reads YYNGEE. The length of the CDR3 is 16 residues. After removal of 4 bases from V and 7 bases from J, the junction contained 11 bases not matched to a gene. For the CDR3, the DNA is TGTGCCAGCAGCCCGAGGGGGGACAGGGGTGGGAATGAGCAGTTCTTC. The encoded protein is CASSPRGDRGGNEQFF. The full variable domain, with the rest looked up from reference TRBV9 and TRBJ2-1, is DSGVTQTPKHLITATGQRVTLRCSPRSGDLSVYWYQQSLDQGLQFLIQYYNGEERAKGNILERFSAQQFPDLHSELNLSSLELGDSALYFCASSPRGDRGGNEQFFGPGTRLTVL.

This clone appeared once. The chain carries TRBV27 and TRBJ1-1; D not certain. This CDR3 contains 13 residues. The germline gives CDR1 MNHEY, CDR2 SMNVEV (reference sequence). V lost 6 bases and J 5 bases, leaving 13 bases between the germline ends. CDR3 residues: CASSPRPGTEAFF. CDR3 in DNA: TGTGCCAGCAGCCCGCGCCCCGGGACTGAAGCTTTCTTT.

This clone was seen a single time. The chain uses TRBV5-4 and TRBJ2-5; 12 bases agree with TRBD2. Germline-derived CDR1 and CDR2 are SGHNT and YYREEE (reference sequence). Trimming cost V 3 bases and J 4 bases; bases outside gene matches: 10. CDR3 length: 17 amino acids. CDR3 bases: TGTGCCAGCAGCTCCCCTAGCGGGGGGGCCGGTGGAGAGACCCAGTACTTC. This codes for CASSSPSGGAGGETQYF.

This clone was seen only a few times. The chain's CDR3 is CASSLPYRAENTEAFF. CDR3 bases: TGCGCCAGCAGCCTCCCTTACAGGGCCGAGAACACTGAAGCTTTCTTT. The chain links TRBV4-1 to TRBJ1-1, with D possibly TRBD1 on 6 matching bases. Germline lookup yields CDR1 MGHRA and CDR2 YSYEKL. CDR3 length: 16 residues. Trimming removed 4 bases at V and 1 base at J, with 16 bases between.

The CDR3 DNA reads as TGCGCCAGCAGCCGACTAGCGGGGGGCAGCACAGATACGCAGTATTTT. Protein product: CASSRLAGGSTDTQYF. V and J are TRBV5-1 and TRBJ2-3; 13 bases map to TRBD2. There are 16 residues in the CDR3. After removal of 4 bases from V and 0 bases from J, the junction contained 2 bases not matched to a gene. Germline V CDR1 and CDR2: SGHRS, YFSETQ.

V usage is TRBV7-2 and J usage is TRBJ2-3; TRBD1 is a possible D gene (6 bases). CDR3 length equals 13 residues. Germline CDR1 reads SGHTA; CDR2 reads FQGNSA. The V end was cut by 7 bases, the J end by 0 bases, with 8 bases between. The CDR3 coding sequence is TGTGCCAGCATGGGACAAAGCACAGATACGCAGTATTTT. This gives the protein CASMGQSTDTQYF.

This clone was seen more than once but under ten times. V and J are TRBV5-1 and TRBJ1-4, with 8 bases aligning to TRBD1. The CDR3 contains 16 residues. The J segment lost 0 bases and the V segment lost 4 bases, leaving 5 bases of the junction unmatched. Germline CDR1 SGHRS, CDR2 YFSETQ. In nucleotides, the CDR3 is TGCGCCAGCAGCGCGGGACAGGCGGCAACTAATGAAAAACTGTTTTTT. As protein: CASSAGQAATNEKLFF.

This clone was detected only a few times. The chain employs TRBV6-5 and TRBJ2-7, with a possible D match to TRBD2 (6 bases). The germline V and J ends were trimmed by 0 bases and 5 bases, with 11 bases remaining between them. Germline V gene data show CDR1 as MNHEY and CDR2 as SVGAGI. The CDR3 runs 14 residues. CDR3 in DNA: TGTGCCAGCAGTTACTCGAACCGCGGGAACGAGCAGTACTTC. This encodes CASSYSNRGNEQYF.

V and J are TRBV5-4 and TRBJ2-5, with TRBD1 identical over 7 bases. V shed 6 bases, J shed 5 bases, and the junction held 4 bases outside the gene matches. The CDR3 contains 12 residues. Germline loops: CDR1 SGHNT, CDR2 YYREEE (reference sequence). The CDR3 coding sequence is TGTGCCAGCAAGGGGGCCTCCGAGACCCAGTACTTC. Its protein product is CASKGASETQYF.

The J gene is TRBJ1-1, the V gene TRBV16; unclear D gene. Trimming cost V 3 bases and J 1 base, with 6 bases left between them. Germline V lookup: CDR1 KGHSY, CDR2 FQNENV. CDR3 size: 13 residues. CDR3 nucleotide sequence: TGTGCCAGCAGCCACCGGGGGAACACTGAAGCTTTCTTT. It yields the protein CASSHRGNTEAFF.

The rearrangement uses TRBV7-6 and TRBJ1-4; D gene unclear. The CDR3 covers 16 residues. Germline values: CDR1 SGHVS, CDR2 FNYEAQ. V was clipped by 3 bases and J by 0 bases, with 11 bases between them. The CDR3 sequence is CASSFGLSATNEKLFF. Here the CDR3 DNA reads TGTGCCAGCAGCTTTGGGTTGTCAGCAACTAATGAAAAACTGTTTTTT.

The chain couples TRBV19 to TRBJ1-2; 9 nucleotides agree with TRBD1. CDR1 is LNHDA, CDR2 SQIVND, per germline (reference sequence). There are 16 residues in the CDR3. Trimming removed 4 bases from V and 3 bases from J; junction bases left unmatched: 9. CDR3 protein: CASSRTGERRYYGYTF. CDR3 DNA sequence: TGTGCCAGTAGTAGGACAGGGGAAAGACGGTACTATGGCTACACCTTC. The whole variable domain, filled in from reference TRBV19 and TRBJ1-2, reads DGGITQSPKYLFRKEGQNVTLSCEQNLNHDAMYWYRQDPGQGLRLIYYSQIVNDFQKGDIAEGYSVSREKKESFPLTVTSAQKNPTAFYLCASSRTGERRYYGYTFGSGTRLTVV.

This clone is a singleton in its sample. The gene calls are TRBV30 and TRBJ2-7; D is perhaps TRBD2 (7 bases). The V end was cut by 5 bases, the J end by 0 bases, with 14 bases between. This CDR3 region has 14 residues. The germline gives CDR1 GTSNPN, CDR2 SVGIG (reference sequence). CDR3 amino acids: CAWRGRGFSYEQYF. CDR3 in DNA: TGTGCCTGGCGAGGGAGGGGGTTCTCCTACGAGCAGTACTTC.

The rearrangement links TRBV19 to TRBJ2-2; D is ambiguous. The length of the CDR3 is 11 residues. Germline-derived CDR1 and CDR2 are LNHDA and SQIVND (reference sequence). V was shortened by 3 bases and J by 8 bases, with 4 bases between the two germline ends. Here the CDR3 DNA reads TGTGCCAGTAGTATCGGTGGGGAGCTGTTTTTT. Protein product: CASSIGGELFF.

The table lists this clone with a few counts. The J gene is TRBJ2-1, the V gene TRBV9, with a weak D call TRBD1 (6 bases). The length of the CDR3 is 12 residues. V was cut by 3 bases and J by 7 bases, with 8 bases left in between. Germline assignment: CDR1 SGDLS and CDR2 YYNGEE. CDR3 nucleotide sequence: TGTGCCAGCAGCGAAAGGGGGAATGAGCAGTTCTTC. Translation gives CASSERGNEQFF.

The CDR3 nucleotides read TGCGCCAGCAGTCACCCCCGGGTCGGCAGGGGAGAAGCTGGGAGCAATCAGCCCCAGCATTTT. Translation gives CASSHPRVGRGEAGSNQPQHF. V and J are TRBV23-1 and TRBJ1-5; D possibly corresponds to TRBD1 (6 bases). TRBV23-1 counts as an open reading frame of uncertain function. CDR3 length: 21 amino acids. The germline V and J ends were trimmed by 3 bases and 1 base, with 28 bases remaining between them.

V and J are TRBV2 and TRBJ1-2; D gene uncertain. The CDR3 contains 12 residues. Germline V gives CDR1 SNHLY, CDR2 FYNNEI. Trimming took 4 bases from V and 9 from J, leaving 12 bases between them. The CDR3 loop is CASSGGGQRYTF. CDR3 DNA: TGTGCCAGCAGTGGAGGCGGGCAACGCTACACCTTC.

The rearrangement joins TRBV19 to TRBJ2-7; TRBD2 matches 10 bases. CDR3 length: 14 residues. Germline CDR1 LNHDA, CDR2 SQIVND (reference sequence). V trimming: 6 bases; J trimming: 1 base; junction bases outside the gene matches: 3. CDR3 amino acids: CASRSSGGSYEQYF. DNA for the CDR3: TGTGCCAGTAGGTCTAGCGGGGGATCCTACGAGCAGTACTTC.

This clone was found a few times. V gene TRBV15 combines with J gene TRBJ2-3; TRBD2 aligns across 12 bases. CDR3 length: 16 residues. Per germline, CDR1 LNHNV and CDR2 YYDKDF (reference sequence). Losses at the gene ends were 3 bases for V and 2 bases for J; bases not matched to a gene: 3. CDR3 amino acids: CATSSGLAGFTDTQYF. The CDR3 bases are TGTGCCACCAGCAGCGGACTAGCGGGGTTCACAGATACGCAGTATTTT.

This clone was counted only a few times. The chain employs TRBV5-1 and TRBJ2-7; 7 bases match TRBD1. The CDR3 sequence is 14 residues long. V shed 4 bases, J shed 0 bases, and the junction held 4 bases outside the gene matches. The germline V gene has CDR1 SGHRS and CDR2 YFSETQ. The CDR3 here is CASSKDRASYEQYF. The DNA of the CDR3 is TGCGCCAGCAGCAAAGACAGGGCCTCCTACGAGCAGTACTTC. The full variable domain, completed using reference TRBV5-1 and TRBJ2-7, is KAGVTQTPRYLIKTRGQQVTLSCSPISGHRSVSWYQQTPGQGLQFLFEYFSETQRNKGNFPGRFSGRQFSNSRSEMNVSTLELGDSALYLCASSKDRASYEQYFGPGTRLTVT.

This clone turned up a few times. The chain joins TRBV30 to TRBJ2-3, with TRBD2 as a possible D gene (5 bases). Germline V gene lookup returns CDR1 GTSNPN and CDR2 SVGIG (reference sequence). V lost 0 bases, J lost 4 bases, and 5 bases lay in between. The CDR3 is 12 residues long. CDR3 protein: CAWSVGADTQYF. The CDR3 coding sequence is TGTGCCTGGAGTGTCGGGGCAGATACGCAGTATTTT.

The rearrangement uses TRBV29-1 and TRBJ1-1; unclear D gene. CDR3 length: 13 residues. V was clipped by 3 bases and J by 1 base, with 9 bases between them. CDR1 and CDR2 (germline): SQVTM, ANQGSEA. CDR3 loop: CSVEADGNTEAFF. For the CDR3, the DNA is TGCAGCGTTGAGGCCGATGGGAACACTGAAGCTTTCTTT.

The rearrangement uses TRBV29-1 and TRBJ1-2, with D perhaps TRBD1 (5 bases). Germline loops: CDR1 SQVTM, CDR2 ANQGSEA. The CDR3 is 15 amino acids. V was trimmed by 1 base and J by 8 bases, leaving 20 bases between them. The CDR3 reads CSVEAWDGSSGGYTF. CDR3 nucleotides: TGCAGCGTTGAAGCGTGGGACGGGAGTTCCGGAGGCTACACCTTC. The full variable domain, rest sourced from reference TRBV29-1 and TRBJ1-2, is SAVISQKPSRDICQRGTSLTIQCQVDSQVTMMFWYRQQPGQSLTLIATANQGSEATYESGFVIDKFPISRPNLTFSTLTVSNMSPEDSSIYLCSVEAWDGSSGGYTFGSGTRLTVV.

V gene TRBV7-2 combines with J gene TRBJ2-7; 7 bases agree with TRBD1. Losses at the gene ends were 4 bases for V and 3 bases for J; bases not matched to a gene: 6. CDR3 length: 14 amino acids. Germline V gene sequence: CDR1 SGHTA, CDR2 FQGNSA. The CDR3 reads CASSSTGSNYEQYF. The CDR3 DNA reads TGTGCCAGCAGCTCGACAGGGTCTAACTACGAGCAGTACTTC.

The chain joins TRBV15 to TRBJ1-4, with 7 nucleotides matching TRBD1. This CDR3 has 16 amino acids. V gave up 4 bases and J gave up 0 bases; unmatched junction bases: 5. Germline CDR1 reads LNHNV; CDR2 reads YYDKDF (reference sequence). CDR3 amino acids: CATSKGQSTTNEKLFF. CDR3 nucleotides: TGTGCCACCAGCAAGGGACAGAGCACAACTAATGAAAAACTGTTTTTT.

The chain couples TRBV9 to TRBJ1-2; tentatively, D is TRBD1 (5 bases). This CDR3 spans 14 amino acids. The V end was cut by 3 bases, the J end by 4 bases, with 13 bases between. Germline V CDR1 and CDR2: SGDLS, YYNGEE. The DNA of the CDR3 is TGTGCCAGCAGCGCCGGGGGTGATTCCTATGGCTACACCTTC. It codes for CASSAGGDSYGYTF.

The chain couples TRBV6-5 to TRBJ2-5, with D unclear. V was shortened by 6 bases and J by 5 bases, with 13 bases between the two germline ends. Germline CDR1 MNHEY, CDR2 SVGAGI. The CDR3 contains 13 residues. In DNA, the CDR3 is TGTGCCAGCAGACGCGACTGGGATGAGACCCAGTACTTC. It specifies CASRRDWDETQYF.

V usage is TRBV5-1 and J usage is TRBJ1-1; D uncertain. The germline V gene has CDR1 SGHRS and CDR2 YFSETQ. V dropped 4 bases and J dropped 1 base, with 17 bases sitting between them. The CDR3 is 16 residues long. CDR3: CASSPEYRGPNTEAFF. The DNA for the CDR3 is TGCGCCAGCAGCCCAGAGTACCGCGGACCGAACACTGAAGCTTTCTTT. Together with reference TRBV5-1 and TRBJ1-1, the CDR3 gives the full variable domain: KAGVTQTPRYLIKTRGQQVTLSCSPISGHRSVSWYQQTPGQGLQFLFEYFSETQRNKGNFPGRFSGRQFSNSRSEMNVSTLELGDSALYLCASSPEYRGPNTEAFFGQGTRLTVV.

The J gene is TRBJ1-4, the V gene TRBV5-6; the D gene is possibly TRBD1 (5 bases). V was trimmed by 1 base and J by 3 bases, leaving 10 bases between them. The CDR3 runs to 15 residues. In germline, CDR1 is SGHDT, CDR2 YYEEEE. The CDR3 nucleotides read TGTGCCAGCAGCTTGCAGGGCACGGCTAATGAAAAACTGTTTTTT. Translating it yields CASSLQGTANEKLFF.